This T cell receptor (beta chain) was sequenced in a study of T cell clonality in common variable immunodeficiency (dated by TCRdb to 2014 to 2015). What the work shows at the level of the full study, not this receptor alone: TCRbeta clonality was higher in CVID subjects than in healthy controls (t-test p = 0.018), and the increase was most characteristic of about a third of subjects. Correlations between repertoire features and clinical complications were limited by patient heterogeneity within the CVID cohort. According to the authors, figuring out what caused the increased clonality in CVID would require sequencing the repertoires of T cell subpopulations. Even though DNA input was the same, control samples had an average of about 80,000 unique sequences each, compared with 25,000 to 35,000 in CVID samples. Reportedly, TCRbeta sequences from CVID had fewer deletions and N-nucleotide insertions, and highly modified clones with 13 or more V deletions were absent from CVID. Fewer TCRbeta clones were shared among CVID subjects than among healthy controls (p < 0.0001).

Predominantly Caucasian heritage was noted among both the CVID patients and the healthy controls. From each donor, 5 to 8 ml of heparinized peripheral whole blood was collected. TCRbeta CDR3 repertoires were sequenced from genomic DNA of adults with common variable immune deficiency (CVID) and healthy adult controls. The control group comprised about 22 healthy adult volunteers, approximately 12 female and roughly ten male, aged roughly 23 to 70 years with a mean age of roughly 35. Diluted blood was subjected to density centrifugation over Hypaque 1077 or Ficoll-Paque for isolation of peripheral blood mononuclear cells. Genomic DNA was obtained from unsorted mononuclear cells using either Qiagen column purification or a centrifugation-based method. Equivalent amounts of genomic DNA from CVID and control samples were used as sequencing input. For every sample, a 60 bp segment covering the rearranged TCRbeta CDR3 region was amplified and then sequenced. TCRbeta amplification used the immunoSEQ assay, a bias-corrected multiplex PCR with high-throughput sequencing. Per the source publication's procedure: Every unique nucleotide sequence counted as a clone and was annotated with V, D and J genes, copy number and frequency. Sequences were labeled productive if in frame, and non-productive if out of frame or containing stop codons. As previously described, Shannon's entropy was used to calculate clonality. The predicted amino acid sequences of productive clones were used to derive the mean CDR3 Kyte-Doolittle hydropathy. The R hclust function was used to hierarchically cluster scaled V gene usage with Manhattan distance and complete linkage. Clone sharing by CDR3 amino acid sequence was assessed by resampling 12 repertoires per group over 100 rounds. The repertoires were searched for 65 to 80 published EBV-specific and approximately 250 published CMV-specific TCRbeta sequences. After a couple of CVID samples that produced fewer than 10,000 sequences were dropped from the analysis, around 40 CVID repertoires remained. Entries here come from immuneACCESS through TCRdb and include only in-frame sequences with V and J called. Some clones fail to appear in such tables; in the studies checked, an unresolved V gene covers under half of the shortfall, and the cause of the remainder is unknown. The DNA was the basis for D and trimming; V, J and clone size are from that table. The data for this sample show around 47,000 clones, each detected more than once. The ten largest clonotypes hold 0.68% of the sample.

Including the terminal cysteine and phenylalanine, the CDR3 comprises 18 residues. The CDR3 was read in part: 45 bases, with the frame set at base 1. Germline trimming amounts to 0 bases on V and 7 bases on J, with 11 as the count of junction bases outside the gene matches. From a lookup of the germline V gene, CDR1 and CDR2 are SGDLS and YYNGEE. This clone was detected many times. It lacks a known antigen. Sequencing ends 3 residues short of the CDR3 end; the germline J gene provides the rest. The TCR sequence derives from a person aged 18-70 years in good health. The material sequenced was peripheral blood mononuclear cells. The V and J segments used are TRBV9 and TRBJ2-1; TRBD2 aligns with 12 central bases. The CDR3 bases that were read are TGTGCCAGCAGCGTAGGGCCCCCACTAGCGGGGGGTCAGAATGAG. It codes for CASSVGPPLAGGQNE. Given in full, the CDR3 is CASSVGPPLAGGQNEQFF.